The subject of this entry is one TCR beta chain. The antigen remains undetermined. Sequenced by immunoSEQ multiplex PCR; TCRdb stores in-frame clones only, minus some. The table has approximately 100,000 clones, 80% to 95% seen once. The record originates from a study of T cell responses to AZD1222 COVID-19 vaccine. Regarding the study as a whole: None of the repertoires were sampled until the peak T cell response had passed. Reportedly, close to half of spike-specific TCRs are directed against unmutated variant regions.

Sequenced material: peripheral blood, taken on day 0 of AZD1222 vaccination. The receptor was derived from an adult in good health.

The chain's CDR3 is CASSLTGWGNNEQFF. The DNA of the CDR3 is TGTGCCAGCAGCTTGACAGGGTGGGGAAACAATGAGCAGTTCTTC. The chain uses TRBV7-9 and TRBJ2-1; 7 bases fit TRBD1. The CDR3 spans 15 residues. V lost 3 bases to trimming and J lost 5 bases; unmatched junction nucleotides: 7. The germline gives CDR1 SEHNR, CDR2 FQNEAQ (reference sequence).